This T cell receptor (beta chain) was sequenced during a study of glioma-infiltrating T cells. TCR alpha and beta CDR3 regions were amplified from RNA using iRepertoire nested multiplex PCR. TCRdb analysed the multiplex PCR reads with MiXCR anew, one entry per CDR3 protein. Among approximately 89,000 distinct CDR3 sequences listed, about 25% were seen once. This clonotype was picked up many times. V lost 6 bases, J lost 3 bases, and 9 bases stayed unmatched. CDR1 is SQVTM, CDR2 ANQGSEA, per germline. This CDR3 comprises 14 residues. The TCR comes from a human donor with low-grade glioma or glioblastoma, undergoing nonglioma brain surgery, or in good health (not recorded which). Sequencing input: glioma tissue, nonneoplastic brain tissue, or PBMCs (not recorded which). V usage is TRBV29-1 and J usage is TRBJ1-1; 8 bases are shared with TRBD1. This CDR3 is CSVRAPGGHTEAFF. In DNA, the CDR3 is TGCAGCGTGAGAGCCCCAGGGGGCCACACTGAAGCTTTCTTT.